This T cell receptor (beta chain) was retrieved from a study of graft-versus-host responses after intestinal transplantation. Overall study context: Tacrolimus and steroids were given for around three years to all recipients after anti-thymocyte globulin induction.

Generated by immunoSEQ multiplex PCR, the TCRdb table keeps only in-frame clones and is missing some. The sample records 84,000 or so clones, 90% to 95% being singletons. Findings and limits, study-wide: Clonal ratios of graft-versus-host to host-versus-graft in allografts were high for patients exhibiting graft-donor T cell macrochimerism. Peak circulating GvH clone levels tracked with early post-transplant HvG declines.

Germline CDR1 reads SGHTA; CDR2 reads FQGNSA. CDR3 size: 15 residues. V shed 6 bases and J 6 bases; nucleotides not matched to a gene: 11. Note on this clone: The antigen remains unidentified.

The origin of this receptor is a human donor who was the organ donor for an intestinal transplant. The chain is built from TRBV7-2 and TRBJ2-7; 10 bases are shared with TRBD2. The sample consisted of unstimulated CD8+ T cells sorted from spleen or lymph node cells, taken before transplant. CDR3 DNA: TGTGCCAGCAGGACCTCTGTAGCGGGAGGTACCGAGCAGTACTTC. It translates to CASRTSVAGGTEQYF.